Shown below are 22 T cell receptor beta chains from a single sample sequenced in a study of T cells in Graves' hyperthyroidism and ophthalmopathy. TCR beta CDR3 sequences were amplified from RNA transcripts. First-round RT-PCR with HTBI primers amplified the TCR CDR3 region. In TCRdb, the multiplex PCR reads were re-called with MiXCR into one record per CDR3 protein. In the table there are 250,000 to 400,000 distinct CDR3 sequences, approximately 13% of which are singletons. The material sequenced was blood. These receptor sequences come from a woman aged 40-49 years with Graves' ophthalmopathy.

This chain links TRBV3-1 with TRBJ1-6; D gene unclear. Germline V gene lookup returns CDR1 LGHDT and CDR2 YNNKEL (reference sequence). The CDR3 consists of 16 residues. The ends were cut back, 8 bases at V and 6 bases at J, with 20 bases in the middle. CDR3 DNA sequence: TGTGCCAGCTCACCACCGGCCTCCGGGTTTAATTCACCCCTCCACTTT. Amino acid sequence: CASSPPASGFNSPLHF. Full variable domain (missing parts from reference TRBV3-1 and TRBJ1-6): DTAVSQTPKYLVTQMGNDKSIKCEQNLGHDTMYWYKQDSKKFLKIMFSYNNKELIINETVPNRFSPKSPDKAHLNLHINSLELGDSAVYFCASSPPASGFNSPLHFGNGTRLTVT.

This clonotype occurred many times. This chain joins TRBV5-1 and TRBJ1-6; 12 nucleotides line up with TRBD1. Trimming cost V 4 bases and J 7 bases; bases outside gene matches: 9. Germline CDR1 reads SGHRS; CDR2 reads YFSETQ. This CDR3 has 17 residues. The DNA of the CDR3 is TGCGCCAGCAGCGATAACGGGACAGGGGGCCGGAATTCACCCCTCCACTTT. It codes for CASSDNGTGGRNSPLHF.

This clonotype was found many times. The rearrangement joins TRBV11-2 to TRBJ2-2; TRBD2 is a possible D gene (5 bases). The germline CDR1 and CDR2 sequences are SGHAT and FQNNGV. V dropped 1 base and J dropped 2 bases, with 11 bases sitting between them. The CDR3 is 16 amino acids. The CDR3 reads CASSLVRAVNTGELFF. In DNA form, the CDR3 reads TGTGCCAGCAGCTTAGTCAGAGCGGTAAACACCGGGGAGCTGTTTTTT.

This clonotype was detected only a few times. V usage is TRBV15 and J usage is TRBJ1-1; the match to TRBD1 covers 8 bases. The trim removed 3 bases at V and 5 bases at J, leaving 5 bases unmatched. CDR3 length: 14 residues. CDR1 and CDR2 from the germline V gene are LNHNV and YYDKDF (reference sequence). DNA for the CDR3: TGTGCCACCAGCAGTGTTACAGGGGGTACTGAAGCTTTCTTT. This encodes CATSSVTGGTEAFF. Supplemented by reference TRBV15 and TRBJ1-1, the full variable domain reads DAMVIQNPRYQVTQFGKPVTLSCSQTLNHNVMYWYQQKSSQAPKLLFHYYDKDFNNEADTPDNFQSRRPNTSFCFLDIRSPGLGDTAMYLCATSSVTGGTEAFFGQGTRLTVV.

This clonotype has more than one count but fewer than ten. V and J are TRBV11-2 and TRBJ1-1, with 8 bases matching TRBD1. Trimming at V came to 4 bases and at J to 3 bases, leaving 13 bases not matched to a gene. Germline V gene data show CDR1 as SGHAT and CDR2 as FQNNGV. The CDR3 has 17 amino acids. CDR3 loop: CASSSPTGAVKDTEAFF. In DNA, the CDR3 is TGTGCCAGCAGCTCCCCGACAGGGGCGGTTAAGGACACTGAAGCTTTCTTT.

This clonotype has more than one count but fewer than ten. The genes are TRBV9 and TRBJ2-7, with D unclear. V lost 0 bases, J lost 1 base, and 8 bases lay in between. CDR3 length equals 14 residues. Germline V gene data show CDR1 as SGDLS and CDR2 as YYNGEE. CDR3 DNA: TGTGCCAGCAGCGTAGCTGGTATTTCCTACGAGCAGTACTTC. Residues: CASSVAGISYEQYF.

This clonotype has at least ten counts. V and J are TRBV28 and TRBJ1-2; 8 bases map to TRBD1. This CDR3 is 15 amino acids long. The junction had 8 bases not matched to a gene; V was cut back by 7 bases and J by 1 base. In germline, CDR1 is MDHEN, CDR2 SYDVKM. The CDR3 loop reads CASTRGQGFNYGYTF. In DNA, the CDR3 is TGTGCCAGCACAAGAGGACAGGGATTTAACTATGGCTACACCTTC.

This clonotype was seen at least ten times. V is TRBV2 and J is TRBJ2-2, with 8 nucleotides matching TRBD2. The CDR3 covers 16 residues. The germline V gene has CDR1 SNHLY and CDR2 FYNNEI. With V trimmed by 7 bases and J by 0 bases, 7 bases remained unmatched. The CDR3 is CASIRREGPNTGELFF. For the CDR3, the DNA is TGTGCCAGCATTCGACGGGAGGGTCCGAACACCGGGGAGCTGTTTTTT.

This clonotype was detected many times. This chain joins TRBV20-1 and TRBJ2-3, with 9 bases that match TRBD2. J lost 1 base, V lost 6 bases, and 8 bases had no gene match. CDR1 and CDR2 from the germline V gene are DFQATT and SNEGSKA (reference sequence). This CDR3 has 15 residues. The CDR3 is CSAASRTSGTDTQYF. CDR3 in DNA: TGCAGTGCCGCCTCTAGGACTAGCGGCACAGATACGCAGTATTTT.

This clonotype occurred many times. The chain couples TRBV20-1 to TRBJ1-1; possible D gene TRBD1, 5 bases. The CDR3 sequence is 13 residues long. Germline V gene sequence: CDR1 DFQATT, CDR2 SNEGSKA (reference sequence). The germline V and J ends were trimmed by 3 bases and 0 bases, with 8 bases remaining between them. The CDR3 DNA reads as TGCAGTGCTAGCCGGGGGATGAACACTGAAGCTTTCTTT. Its protein is CSASRGMNTEAFF.

This clonotype was counted ten times or more. The chain employs TRBV3-1 and TRBJ2-1, with TRBD1 matching 7 bases. V was pared by 8 bases and J by 0 bases, with 7 bases of the junction left unmatched. Germline CDR1 is LGHDT and CDR2 is YNNKEL (reference sequence). The length of the CDR3 is 15 residues. In DNA form, the CDR3 reads TGTGCCAGCCAGAAGGGGGCTGCCTCCTACAATGAGCAGTTCTTC. Translating gives CASQKGAASYNEQFF.

To note about this clonotype: Since a much larger clone is just one base distant, this may be a read error. The CDR3 DNA reads TGTGCCAGCAGCCGAGGACTTGGGGTGAGCTATAGCTACACCTTC. It codes for CASSRGLGVSYSYTF. V gene TRBV3-1 combines with J gene TRBJ1-2; D is unclear. Germline lookup yields CDR1 LGHDT and CDR2 YNNKEL (reference sequence). The CDR3 has 15 residues.

A few counts support this clonotype. The V and J genes are TRBV20-1 and TRBJ1-1; TRBD1 is a possible D gene (6 bases). Germline V gene sequence: CDR1 DFQATT, CDR2 SNEGSKA (reference sequence). With 5 bases removed from V and 0 bases from J, the gap between germline ends came to 10 bases. CDR3 length equals 13 residues. The CDR3 sequence: CSAPGEMNTEAFF. The CDR3 bases are TGCAGTGCTCCAGGGGAAATGAACACTGAAGCTTTCTTT.

The gene calls are TRBV10-1 and TRBJ2-7; D not certain. The germline V and J ends were trimmed by 2 bases and 5 bases, with 13 bases remaining between them. This CDR3 is built from 14 residues. The germline CDR1 and CDR2 sequences are WNHNN and SYGVQD (reference sequence). CDR3 protein: CASSEELTSHEQYF. The CDR3 bases are TGCGCCAGCAGTGAGGAATTGACATCCCACGAGCAGTACTTC.

J is TRBJ2-1 and V is TRBV20-1, with D possibly matching TRBD2 (5 bases). The V and J ends lost 0 bases and 6 bases respectively, with 18 bases between them. Germline V gene sequence: CDR1 DFQATT, CDR2 SNEGSKA (reference sequence). The CDR3 has 16 amino acids. The DNA for the CDR3 is TGCAGTGCTAGAGATTTTAGGAGCGGCCCAACCAATGAGCAGTTCTTC. This translates into CSARDFRSGPTNEQFF.

The chain joins TRBV3-1 to TRBJ1-5; D unclear. V lost 0 bases, J lost 3 bases, and 12 bases lay in between. CDR3 length equals 16 residues. Germline-derived CDR1 and CDR2 are LGHDT and YNNKEL (reference sequence). CDR3 nucleotides: TGTGCCAGCAGCCAAGATCTCCCGAGGGTCAATCAGCCCCAGCATTTT. Its protein product is CASSQDLPRVNQPQHF.

For the CDR3, the DNA is TGTGCCAGCAGCTTAGAGAGGCTAGCGGCCAGATACAACACCGGGGAGCTGTTTTTT. Its protein product is CASSLERLAARYNTGELFF. The chain is built from TRBV7-2 and TRBJ2-2; 7 bases align to TRBD2. The CDR3 sequence is 19 residues long. The germline V gene encodes CDR1 SGHTA and CDR2 FQGNSA. V trimming: 1 base; J trimming: 2 bases; junction bases outside the gene matches: 13.

This clonotype was observed many times. This chain connects TRBV27 to TRBJ1-2, with 11 bases lining up with TRBD1. Trimming removed 3 bases from V and 7 bases from J; junction bases left unmatched: 7. Germline assignment: CDR1 MNHEY and CDR2 SMNVEV (reference sequence). This CDR3 spans 15 amino acids. CDR3 coding DNA: TGTGCCAGCAGTTTGGACAGGGGGCGGCGCGTTGGCTACACCTTC. It specifies CASSLDRGRRVGYTF.

For the CDR3, the DNA is TGCAGTGCTAGAGACCCCCTCCGACACAATGAGCAGTTCTTC. Amino acid sequence: CSARDPLRHNEQFF. V and J are TRBV20-1 and TRBJ2-1, with D hard to call. This CDR3 spans 14 amino acids. Trimming removed 0 bases at V and 5 bases at J, with 11 bases between. Germline V gene lookup returns CDR1 DFQATT and CDR2 SNEGSKA (reference sequence).

This chain joins TRBV30 and TRBJ2-1; 9 nucleotides align to TRBD1. Germline CDR1 and CDR2: GTSNPN and SVGIG (reference sequence). V dropped 7 bases and J dropped 9; count of bases not matched to a gene: 10. This CDR3 has 13 amino acids. Here the CDR3 DNA reads TGTGCCTCACTAAAAACAGGGGGCGGTGAGCAGTTCTTC. Translating gives CASLKTGGGEQFF.

CDR3 in amino acids: CAISETSGGFYEQYF. CDR3 sequence (DNA): TGTGCCATCAGTGAGACTAGCGGGGGATTCTACGAGCAGTACTTC. The chain employs TRBV10-3 and TRBJ2-7; 11 positions match TRBD2. With 2 bases clipped from V and 3 bases from J, the junction kept 3 bases outside the gene matches. CDR1 is ENHRY and CDR2 is SYGVKD in the germline V gene. This CDR3 comprises 15 residues.

The chain carries TRBV5-1 and TRBJ1-5; the D gene is possibly TRBD1 (6 bases). Germline values: CDR1 SGHRS, CDR2 YFSETQ. V was pared by 3 bases and J by 4 bases, with 14 bases between. The CDR3 is made up of 15 amino acids. This CDR3 is CASSSSGAENQPQHF. The CDR3, as DNA: TGCGCCAGCAGCTCTTCAGGGGCTGAGAATCAGCCCCAGCATTTT.